These 5 T cell receptor beta chains share one sample of origin, sequenced in a study of early T cells in non-severe SARS-CoV-2 infection. Via MiXCR, TCRdb re-called the 5' RACE reads, giving one row per CDR3 protein. Of 35,000 to 40,000 distinct CDR3 sequences in the sample, 8.5% to 10% are singletons; the top ten hold 9% to 15%. Sample: whole blood. These TCRs come from an adult who was a healthcare worker with PCR-confirmed SARS-CoV-2 infection or an uninfected control (not recorded which).

This clonotype was seen a handful of times. The chain has TRBV7-8 and TRBJ2-5, with D unclear. The CDR3 is made up of 15 amino acids. Germline lookup yields CDR1 SGHVS and CDR2 FQNEAQ. The V gene lost 4 bases and the J gene lost 4 bases, with 16 bases spanning the gap. The CDR3 DNA reads as TGTGCCAGCAGCTCTTACCGCATGTCCGGAGAGACCCAGTACTTC. Its translation is CASSSYRMSGETQYF.

The chain employs TRBV29-1 and TRBJ2-1; a weak D match, TRBD2 (5 bases). The CDR3 has 13 residues. Germline CDR1 is SQVTM and CDR2 is ANQGSEA. Deletions cut 6 bases from V and 5 bases from J, with 14 bases between. The CDR3 loop reads CSVVIAPDNEQFF. The CDR3 DNA is TGCAGCGTGGTAATAGCGCCTGACAATGAGCAGTTCTTC.

By share of the sample, this clonotype is medium-sized. V usage is TRBV7-2 and J usage is TRBJ2-1; D ambiguous. CDR1 and CDR2 (germline): SGHTA, FQGNSA. The CDR3 spans 12 residues. The germline V and J ends were trimmed by 7 bases and 10 bases, with 14 bases remaining between them. The CDR3 loop is CASTIHFGEQFF. The CDR3 DNA is TGTGCCAGCACCATCCACTTCGGGGAGCAGTTCTTC.

This clonotype was found a few times. The V and J genes are TRBV5-1 and TRBJ2-1; 7 nucleotides align to TRBD1. CDR1 is SGHRS, CDR2 YFSETQ, per germline. This CDR3 region has 16 residues. V lost 4 bases to trimming and J lost 4 bases; unmatched junction nucleotides: 11. The CDR3 DNA follows: TGCGCCAGCAGCCCCGAACACAGGGGTCGGTACAATGAGCAGTTCTTC. Translation gives CASSPEHRGRYNEQFF.

This chain uses TRBV5-1 with TRBJ1-1, with no clear D. In germline, CDR1 is SGHRS, CDR2 YFSETQ. Between the trimmed V and J ends, which lost 6 bases and 5 bases, there was a span of 17 bases. The CDR3 is made up of 14 amino acids. The CDR3 coding sequence is TGCGCCAGCAAGCCTAGCGAATTGGGGACTGAAGCTTTCTTT. Translated, it gives CASKPSELGTEAFF.